These T cell receptor beta chains were read from a single sample in a study of CD4+ T cells in melanoma. Sequencing was performed with immunoSEQ multiplex PCR; in TCRdb, only in-frame clones are kept and a portion is missing. The sample carries roughly 52,000 clones, roughly three quarters recorded once. Sequenced material: tumor tissue. These receptors all come from a human donor with melanoma. Each CDR3 is given with its conserved first and last residue. Each record gives: V gene, J gene, CDR3 length, CDR3 protein.

>TRBV29-1|TRBJ1-4|16
CSAGSQSDATNEKLFF
>TRBV6-1|TRBJ2-4|15
CASSEWREGQNIQYF
>TRBV4-3|TRBJ1-4|16
CASSQEPTGGNEKLFF
>TRBV25-1|TRBJ1-1|12
CASSVRAGEAFF
>TRBV7-9|TRBJ1-1|15
CASSLWYGGGTEAFF
>TRBV11-2|TRBJ2-6|18
CASRAPGLALPGANVLTF
>TRBV11-1|TRBJ2-5|15
CASSLLAGGPRTQYF
>TRBV5-1|TRBJ1-1|13
CASSLKGNTEAFF
>TRBV28|TRBJ2-7|17
CASSLGEPGQAFHEQYF
>TRBV4-2|TRBJ1-2|15
CASSQDAGTIYGYTF
>TRBV30|TRBJ2-7|13
CAWTGQGAYEQYF
>TRBV2|TRBJ1-6|14
CASSKSSYNSPLHF
>TRBV18|TRBJ2-3|14
CASFPDTYTDTQYF
>TRBV7-2|TRBJ2-5|16
CASSLGRSRGRETQYF
>TRBV19|TRBJ2-6|16
CASSLDGGDGANVLTF
>TRBV7-8|TRBJ2-7|15
CASSLATSGGYEQYF